Listed below are T cell receptor beta chains from one sample, sequenced in a study of glioma-infiltrating T cells. TCRdb reanalysed the multiplex PCR reads using MiXCR and keeps one entry per CDR3 protein. The sample yields 300,000 to 450,000 distinct CDR3 sequences, 41% seen once. The sequencing sample was made of glioma tissue, nonneoplastic brain tissue, or PBMCs (not recorded which). The receptors were sampled from a human donor with low-grade glioma or glioblastoma, undergoing nonglioma brain surgery, or in good health (not recorded which). Both conserved end residues are trimmed from each CDR3. Fields, in order: J gene, clone size, D gene, V gene, CDR3 protein. A D gene is named only where the DNA matches it firmly. Rows may omit the clone size; those that give it use once, few, many or a size class.

J: TRBJ2-3
size: -
D: -
V: TRBV4-1
CDR3: ASSQESGTANTDTQY

J: TRBJ2-7
size: -
D: TRBD2
V: TRBV28
CDR3: ASSGAGAGYEQY

J: TRBJ2-1
size: -
D: -
V: TRBV5-4
CDR3: ASGQNNEQF

J: TRBJ2-3
size: many
D: -
V: TRBV6-2/TRBV6-3
CDR3: ASSYRPGEKTDTQY

J: TRBJ1-1
size: many
D: -
V: TRBV28
CDR3: GIGTEAF

J: TRBJ2-5
size: -
D: -
V: TRBV27
CDR3: ASRYHSKGIETKY

J: TRBJ2-1
size: -
D: TRBD1
V: TRBV28
CDR3: ASSSTGVRGNKQF

J: TRBJ1-1
size: -
D: -
V: TRBV24-1
CDR3: ASSVSAGPGTEAF

J: TRBJ1-1
size: -
D: -
V: TRBV27
CDR3: ASSSRGGANTEAF

J: TRBJ2-1
size: -
D: TRBD2
V: TRBV15
CDR3: ATSSYSGRAGGERF

J: TRBJ2-7
size: many
D: TRBD1
V: TRBV28
CDR3: ASSPYRGKGSYEQY

J: TRBJ2-3
size: -
D: TRBD2
V: TRBV2
CDR3: ASSESSGRAWTDTQY

J: TRBJ2-1
size: few
D: TRBD2
V: TRBV7-7
CDR3: ASSQEAGLAGIWNEQF

J: TRBJ2-7
size: -
D: TRBD1
V: TRBV4-3
CDR3: ASSQLTGAYEQY

J: TRBJ2-1
size: -
D: -
V: TRBV7-3
CDR3: ASSLYPHNEQL

J: -
size: -
D: TRBD2
V: TRBV12-3/TRBV12-4
CDR3: ASSLSGLKHNEQF

J: TRBJ2-1
size: few
D: -
V: TRBV20-1
CDR3: SAMGIEYEQF

J: TRBJ2-2
size: -
D: -
V: TRBV4-1
CDR3: ASSQEGLANTGELF

J: TRBJ1-1
size: few
D: -
V: TRBV7-9
CDR3: ASSLDENTEAF

J: TRBJ1-4
size: -
D: TRBD1
V: TRBV6-6
CDR3: ASSYTGQAEKLF

J: TRBJ1-3
size: few
D: -
V: TRBV4-3
CDR3: ASSPRLFSGNTIY

J: TRBJ2-7
size: -
D: -
V: TRBV7-9
CDR3: SSSLVLGQNEQY

J: TRBJ2-3
size: -
D: -
V: TRBV25-1
CDR3: ASSELRDTDTQY

J: TRBJ1-2
size: few
D: -
V: TRBV28
CDR3: ASSSWVQVLNYGYT

J: TRBJ2-5
size: -
D: TRBD2
V: TRBV11-2
CDR3: ASSKSLAVQETQY

J: TRBJ2-7
size: few
D: -
V: TRBV7-9
CDR3: ASSLGSGGDGSYEQY

J: TRBJ2-1
size: -
D: TRBD2
V: TRBV7-9
CDR3: ASSLEFTSGRWNEQF

J: TRBJ2-3
size: -
D: -
V: TRBV7-3
CDR3: ASSLQGWGGDTQY

J: TRBJ2-5
size: -
D: -
V: TRBV12-3/TRBV12-4
CDR3: ASSPQPAVQETQY

J: TRBJ1-3
size: -
D: -
V: TRBV5-1
CDR3: ASSTIGGGSGNTIY

J: TRBJ2-3
size: many
D: -
V: TRBV6-6
CDR3: ASSYAGEGGDTQY

J: TRBJ1-2
size: few
D: -
V: TRBV29-1
CDR3: SVARQRPGYT

J: TRBJ1-2
size: -
D: -
V: TRBV19
CDR3: ASSPLAEQGTIGCT

J: TRBJ1-1
size: few
D: -
V: TRBV7-2
CDR3: ASSIRFRGWGTEAF

J: TRBJ2-7
size: -
D: -
V: TRBV4-1
CDR3: ASSQEGTTQY

J: TRBJ2-1
size: -
D: -
V: TRBV4-2
CDR3: ASGQDPYLGGFSYNEQF

J: TRBJ2-1
size: -
D: TRBD2
V: TRBV24-1
CDR3: ATSEAGGIEQF

J: TRBJ2-7
size: -
D: -
V: TRBV11-1
CDR3: ASSQGIFAYEQY

J: TRBJ1-4
size: -
D: -
V: TRBV28
CDR3: ASSPPARHEKLF

J: TRBJ2-1
size: -
D: TRBD2
V: TRBV6-2/TRBV6-3
CDR3: ASTLLSGSPYNEQF